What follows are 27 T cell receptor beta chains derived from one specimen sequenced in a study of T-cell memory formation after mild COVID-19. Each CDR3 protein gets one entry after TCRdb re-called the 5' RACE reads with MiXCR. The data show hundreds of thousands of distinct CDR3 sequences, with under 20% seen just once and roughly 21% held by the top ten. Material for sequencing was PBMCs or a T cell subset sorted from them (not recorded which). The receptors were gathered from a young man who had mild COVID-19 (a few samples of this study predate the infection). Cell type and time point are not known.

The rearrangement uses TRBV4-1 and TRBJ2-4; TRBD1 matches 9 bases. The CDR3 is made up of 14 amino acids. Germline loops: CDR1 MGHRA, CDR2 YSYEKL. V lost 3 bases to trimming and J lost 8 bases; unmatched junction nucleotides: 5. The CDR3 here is CASSQGGQGDIQYF. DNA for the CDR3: TGCGCCAGCAGCCAGGGGGGACAGGGTGACATTCAGTACTTC.

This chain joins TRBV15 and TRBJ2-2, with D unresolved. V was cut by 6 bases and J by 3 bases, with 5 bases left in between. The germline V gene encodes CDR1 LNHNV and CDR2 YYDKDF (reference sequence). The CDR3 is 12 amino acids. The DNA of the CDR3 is TGTGCCACCAGGGTCGACACCGGGGAGCTGTTTTTT. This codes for CATRVDTGELFF.

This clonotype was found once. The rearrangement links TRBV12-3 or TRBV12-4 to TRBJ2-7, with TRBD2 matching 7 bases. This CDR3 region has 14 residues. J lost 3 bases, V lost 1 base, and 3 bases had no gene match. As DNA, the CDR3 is TGTGCCAGCAGTTTAGGACCTAGCGGCTACGAGCAGTACTTC. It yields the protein CASSLGPSGYEQYF.

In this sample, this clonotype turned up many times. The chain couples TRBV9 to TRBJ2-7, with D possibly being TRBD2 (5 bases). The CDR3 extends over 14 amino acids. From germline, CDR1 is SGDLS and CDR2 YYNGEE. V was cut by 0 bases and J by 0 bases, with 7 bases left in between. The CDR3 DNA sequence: TGTGCCAGCAGCGTAGGAGGGAGCTCCTACGAGCAGTACTTC. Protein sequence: CASSVGGSSYEQYF.

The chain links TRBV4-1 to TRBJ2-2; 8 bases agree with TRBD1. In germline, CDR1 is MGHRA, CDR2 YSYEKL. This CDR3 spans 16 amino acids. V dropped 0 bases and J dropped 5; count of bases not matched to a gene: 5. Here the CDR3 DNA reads TGCGCCAGCAGCCAAGAAAGGACAGGGATGACCGGGGAGCTGTTTTTT. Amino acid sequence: CASSQERTGMTGELFF.

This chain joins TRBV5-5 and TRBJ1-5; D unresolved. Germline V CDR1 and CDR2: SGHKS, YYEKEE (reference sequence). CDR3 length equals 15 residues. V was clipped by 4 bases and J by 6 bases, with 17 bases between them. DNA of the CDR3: TGTGCCAGCAGCGGGTCCTCTGGGTATGGTCAGCCCCAGCATTTT. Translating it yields CASSGSSGYGQPQHF.

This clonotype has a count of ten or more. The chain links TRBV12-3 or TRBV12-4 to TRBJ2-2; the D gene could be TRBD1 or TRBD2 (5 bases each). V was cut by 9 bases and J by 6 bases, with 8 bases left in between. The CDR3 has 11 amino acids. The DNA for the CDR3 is TGTGCCAGTCGAGGGGCCGGGGAGCTGTTTTTT. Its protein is CASRGAGELFF.

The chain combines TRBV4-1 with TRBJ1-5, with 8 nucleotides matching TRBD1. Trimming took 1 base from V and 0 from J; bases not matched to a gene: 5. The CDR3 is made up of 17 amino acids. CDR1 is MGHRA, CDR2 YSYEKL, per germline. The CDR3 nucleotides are TGCGCCAGCAGCCAAGGAGGCAGGGGGCCTAGCAATCAGCCCCAGCATTTT. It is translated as CASSQGGRGPSNQPQHF.

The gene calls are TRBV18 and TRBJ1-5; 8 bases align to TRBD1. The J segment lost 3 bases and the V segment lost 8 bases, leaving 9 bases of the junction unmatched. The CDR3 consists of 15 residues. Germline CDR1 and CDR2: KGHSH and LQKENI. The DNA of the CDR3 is TGTGCCAGCCGAAACGACAGGGGCGACAATCAGCCCCAGCATTTT. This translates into CASRNDRGDNQPQHF.

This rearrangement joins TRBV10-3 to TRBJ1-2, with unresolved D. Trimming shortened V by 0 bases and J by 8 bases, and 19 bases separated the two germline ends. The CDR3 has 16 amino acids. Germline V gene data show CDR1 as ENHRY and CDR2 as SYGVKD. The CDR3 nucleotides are TGTGCCATCAGTGAGTCGGGCCAGGCTACCTCCTGGGGCTACACCTTC. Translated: CAISESGQATSWGYTF.

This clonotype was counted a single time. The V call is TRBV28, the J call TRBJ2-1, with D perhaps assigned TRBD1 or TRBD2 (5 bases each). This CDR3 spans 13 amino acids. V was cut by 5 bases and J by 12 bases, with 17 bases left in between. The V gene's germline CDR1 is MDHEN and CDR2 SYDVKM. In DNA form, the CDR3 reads TGTGCCAGCAGTGGGACCTGGGGAGACGGGCAGTTCTTC. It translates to CASSGTWGDGQFF.

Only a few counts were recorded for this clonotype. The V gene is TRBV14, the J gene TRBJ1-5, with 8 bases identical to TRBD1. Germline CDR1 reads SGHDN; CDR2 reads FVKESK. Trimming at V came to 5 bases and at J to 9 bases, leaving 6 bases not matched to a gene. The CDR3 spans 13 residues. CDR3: CASSSDRVRPQHF. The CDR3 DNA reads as TGTGCCAGCAGCTCGGACAGGGTCAGGCCCCAGCATTTT.

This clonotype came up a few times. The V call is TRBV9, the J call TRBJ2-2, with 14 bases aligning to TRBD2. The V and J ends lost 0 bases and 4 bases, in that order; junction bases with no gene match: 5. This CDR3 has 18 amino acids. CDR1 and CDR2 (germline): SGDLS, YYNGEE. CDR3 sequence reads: CASSVGTSGGLSTGELFF. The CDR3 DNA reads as TGTGCCAGCAGCGTAGGGACTAGCGGGGGGCTGAGCACCGGGGAGCTGTTTTTT.

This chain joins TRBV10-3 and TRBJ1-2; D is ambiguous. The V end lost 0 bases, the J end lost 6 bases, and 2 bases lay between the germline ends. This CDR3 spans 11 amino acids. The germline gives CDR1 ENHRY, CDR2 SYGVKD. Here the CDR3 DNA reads TGTGCCATCAGTGAGTCAGATGGCTACACCTTC. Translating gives CAISESDGYTF.

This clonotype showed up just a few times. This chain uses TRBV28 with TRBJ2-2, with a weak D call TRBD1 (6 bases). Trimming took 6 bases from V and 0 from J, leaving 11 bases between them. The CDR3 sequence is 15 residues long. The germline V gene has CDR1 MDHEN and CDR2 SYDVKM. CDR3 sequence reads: CASSKGGANTGELFF. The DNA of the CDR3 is TGTGCCAGCAGCAAAGGGGGTGCGAACACCGGGGAGCTGTTTTTT. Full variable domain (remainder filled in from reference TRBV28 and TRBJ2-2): DVKVTQSSRYLVKRTGEKVFLECVQDMDHENMFWYRQDPGLGLRLIYFSYDVKMKEKGDIPEGYSVSREKKERFSLILESASTNQTSMYLCASSKGGANTGELFFGEGSRLTVL.

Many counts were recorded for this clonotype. Here the CDR3 reads CASSPSAGLINQPQHF. CDR3 in DNA: TGTGCCAGCTCACCATCGGCAGGGCTCATCAATCAGCCCCAGCATTTT. The chain has TRBV18 and TRBJ1-5, with D possibly TRBD1 on 5 matching bases. This CDR3 has 16 residues. Germline V gene data show CDR1 as KGHSH and CDR2 as LQKENI. Trimming took 2 bases from V and 3 from J, leaving 14 bases between them.

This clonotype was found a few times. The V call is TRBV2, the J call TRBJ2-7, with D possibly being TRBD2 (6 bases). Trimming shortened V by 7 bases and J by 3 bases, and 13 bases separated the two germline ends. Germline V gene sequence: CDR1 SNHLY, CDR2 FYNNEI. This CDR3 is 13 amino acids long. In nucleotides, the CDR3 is TGTGCCAGCACCTTGGGGGAGGACTACGAGCAGTACTTC. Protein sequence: CASTLGEDYEQYF.

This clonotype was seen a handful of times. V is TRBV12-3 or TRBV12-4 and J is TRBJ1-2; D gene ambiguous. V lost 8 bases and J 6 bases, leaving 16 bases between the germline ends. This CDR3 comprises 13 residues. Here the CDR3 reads CASARWTADGYTF. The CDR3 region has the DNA TGTGCCAGCGCGAGGTGGACGGCGGATGGCTACACCTTC.

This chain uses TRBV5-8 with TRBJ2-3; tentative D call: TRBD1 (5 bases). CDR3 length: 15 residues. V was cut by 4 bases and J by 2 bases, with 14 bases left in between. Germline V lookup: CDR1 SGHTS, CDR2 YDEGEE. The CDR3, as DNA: TGTGCCAGCAGCGATCGTAAGGGGCCCACAGATACGCAGTATTTT. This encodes CASSDRKGPTDTQYF. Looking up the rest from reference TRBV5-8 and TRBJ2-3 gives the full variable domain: EAGVTQSPTHLIKTRGQQATLRCSPISGHTSVYWYQQALGLGLQFLLWYDEGEERNRGNFPPRFSGRQFPNYSSELNVNALELEDSALYLCASSDRKGPTDTQYFGPGTRLTVL.

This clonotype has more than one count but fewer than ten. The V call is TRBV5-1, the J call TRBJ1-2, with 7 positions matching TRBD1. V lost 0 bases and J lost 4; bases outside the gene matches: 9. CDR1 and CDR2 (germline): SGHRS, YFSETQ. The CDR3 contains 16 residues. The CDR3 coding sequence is TGCGCCAGCAGCTTGGCCGGGACAGTGAATTTCTATGGCTACACCTTC. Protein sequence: CASSLAGTVNFYGYTF.

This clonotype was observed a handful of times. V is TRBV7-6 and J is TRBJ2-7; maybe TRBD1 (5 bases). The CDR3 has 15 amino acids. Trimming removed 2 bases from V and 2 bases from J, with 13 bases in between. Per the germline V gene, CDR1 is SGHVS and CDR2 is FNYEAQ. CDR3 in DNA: TGTGCCAGCAGCTTACTGCAGGGTGGGACCTACGAGCAGTACTTC. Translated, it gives CASSLLQGGTYEQYF. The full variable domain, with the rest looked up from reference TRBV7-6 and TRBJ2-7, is GAGVSQSPRYKVTKRGQDVALRCDPISGHVSLYWYRQALGQGPEFLTYFNYEAQQDKSGLPNDRFSAERPEGSISTLTIQRTEQRDSAMYRCASSLLQGGTYEQYFGPGTRLTVT.

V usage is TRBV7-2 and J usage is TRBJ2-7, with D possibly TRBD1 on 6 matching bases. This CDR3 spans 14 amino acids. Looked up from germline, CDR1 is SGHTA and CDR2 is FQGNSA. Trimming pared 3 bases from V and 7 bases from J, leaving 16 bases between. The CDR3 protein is CASSLAPPRGEQYF. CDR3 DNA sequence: TGTGCCAGCAGCTTGGCCCCTCCGAGGGGGGAGCAGTACTTC. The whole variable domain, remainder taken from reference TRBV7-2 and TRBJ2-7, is GAGVSQSPSNKVTEKGKDVELRCDPISGHTALYWYRQSLGQGLEFLIYFQGNSAPDKSGLPSDRFSAERTGGSVSTLTIQRTQQEDSAVYLCASSLAPPRGEQYFGPGTRLTVT.

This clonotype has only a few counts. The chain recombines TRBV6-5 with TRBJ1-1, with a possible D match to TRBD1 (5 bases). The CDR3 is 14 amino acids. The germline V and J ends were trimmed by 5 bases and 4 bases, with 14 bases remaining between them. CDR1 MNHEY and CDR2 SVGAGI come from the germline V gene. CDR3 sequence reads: CASSTRRGVTEAFF. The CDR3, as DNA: TGTGCCAGCAGTACCCGCCGGGGGGTCACTGAAGCTTTCTTT.

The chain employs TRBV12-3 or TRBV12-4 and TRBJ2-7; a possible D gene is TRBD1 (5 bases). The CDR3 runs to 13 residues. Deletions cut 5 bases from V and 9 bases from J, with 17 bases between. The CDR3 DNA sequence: TGTGCCAGCAGTAACTCAGGGATTGCAGCGCAGTACGTC. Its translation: CASSNSGIAAQYV.

The CDR3 region is CSAKTGHPAVEQYF. DNA for the CDR3: TGCAGTGCGAAGACAGGGCACCCCGCGGTCGAGCAGTACTTC. This rearrangement joins TRBV20-1 to TRBJ2-7, with 7 bases fitting TRBD1. J lost 6 bases, V lost 6 bases, and 14 bases had no gene match. Germline loops: CDR1 DFQATT, CDR2 SNEGSKA (reference sequence). CDR3 length: 14 residues.

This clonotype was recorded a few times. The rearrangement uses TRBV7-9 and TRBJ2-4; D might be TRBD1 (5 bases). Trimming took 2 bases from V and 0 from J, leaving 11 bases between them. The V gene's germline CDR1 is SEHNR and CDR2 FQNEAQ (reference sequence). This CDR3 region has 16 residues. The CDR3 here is CASSLTTEEAKNIQYF. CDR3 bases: TGTGCCAGCAGCTTAACGACAGAGGAAGCCAAAAACATTCAGTACTTC. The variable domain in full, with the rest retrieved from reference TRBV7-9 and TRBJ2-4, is DTGVSQNPRHKITKRGQNVTFRCDPISEHNRLYWYRQTLGQGPEFLTYFQNEAQLEKSRLLSDRFSAERPKGSFSTLEIQRTEQGDSAMYLCASSLTTEEAKNIQYFGAGTRLSVL.

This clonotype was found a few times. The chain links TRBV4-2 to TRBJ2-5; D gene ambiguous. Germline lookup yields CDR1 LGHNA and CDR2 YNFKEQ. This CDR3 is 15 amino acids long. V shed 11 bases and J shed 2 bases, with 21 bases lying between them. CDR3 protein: CAVSGLSDGQETQYF. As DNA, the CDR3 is TGTGCCGTCTCAGGCTTGTCGGACGGACAAGAGACCCAGTACTTC.